The T cell receptor beta chain described here comes from a study of blood T cell repertoires in COVID-19. Libraries were prepared by immunoSEQ multiplex PCR; TCRdb keeps only in-frame clonotypes and omits some of them. This table holds about 200,000 clones, approximately 83% found once. The material sequenced was PBMCs or T cells enriched from blood (not recorded which). This receptor was taken from a woman aged 40 to 50 with acute COVID-19.

In nucleotides, the CDR3 is TGTGCCAGCAGTCCCCCCGGGGGGGGCGCCTATGGCTACACCTTC. It translates to CASSPPGGGAYGYTF. The rearrangement joins TRBV28 to TRBJ1-2, with D possibly matching TRBD1 (6 bases). This CDR3 has 15 residues. Germline CDR1 MDHEN, CDR2 SYDVKM. V was cut by 5 bases and J by 4 bases, with 17 bases left in between.